Listed here are 17 T cell receptor beta chains from one sample, sequenced in a study of cytomegalovirus exposure and HLA in healthy donors. It was with 60 Vbeta and 13 Jbeta primers that the PCR ran. Sequencing was performed with immunoSEQ multiplex PCR; in TCRdb, only in-frame clones are kept and a portion is missing. Seen in this sample are about 190,000 clones; the ten most common clones hold more than 0.75%. The sample was PBMCs. The source of these receptors is a woman in her 30s in good health and CMV-seropositive.

V usage is TRBV5-1 and J usage is TRBJ2-3; TRBD1 agrees at 7 bases. Germline V CDR1 and CDR2: SGHRS, YFSETQ. The CDR3 extends over 15 amino acids. The junction had 4 bases not matched to a gene; V was cut back by 0 bases and J by 3 bases. CDR3 DNA sequence: TGCGCCAGCAGCTTGGCCCAACAGGGGACAGATACGCAGTATTTT. This sequence encodes CASSLAQQGTDTQYF.

The rearrangement uses TRBV10-3 and TRBJ1-1; TRBD1 matches 7 bases. CDR1 is ENHRY, CDR2 SYGVKD, per germline. CDR3 size: 14 residues. The V and J ends lost 6 bases and 1 base, in that order; junction bases with no gene match: 5. Written as DNA, the CDR3 is TGTGCCATCAGCCCGGGACAGAAGAACACTGAAGCTTTCTTT. This translates into CAISPGQKNTEAFF.

The rearrangement joins TRBV7-2 to TRBJ2-7, with 7 bases lining up with TRBD2. The junction had 5 bases not matched to a gene; V was cut back by 0 bases and J by 3 bases. The length of the CDR3 is 15 residues. Germline CDR1 SGHTA, CDR2 FQGNSA. The CDR3 sequence is CASSLARTSYYEQYF. In DNA form, the CDR3 reads TGTGCCAGCAGCTTAGCCCGGACTAGTTACTACGAGCAGTACTTC.

In the case of this clone: Distinct nucleotide sequences in the sample also encode this CDR3. The rearrangement links TRBV9 to TRBJ2-7; 11 bases fit TRBD1. With 3 bases clipped from V and 2 bases from J, the junction kept 1 base outside the gene matches. CDR3 length: 14 residues. Germline CDR1 reads SGDLS; CDR2 reads YYNGEE. The chain's CDR3 is CASSADRGPYEQYF. Written as DNA, the CDR3 is TGTGCCAGCAGCGCGGACAGGGGGCCCTACGAGCAGTACTTC.

V is TRBV5-1 and J is TRBJ1-5; D might be TRBD1 (6 bases). This CDR3 spans 16 amino acids. Trimming took off 0 bases at V and 0 bases at J, with 10 bases between the two ends. Per the germline V gene, CDR1 is SGHRS and CDR2 is YFSETQ. CDR3 in amino acids: CASSLVAGDSNQPQHF. CDR3 sequence (DNA): TGCGCCAGCAGCTTGGTGGCAGGGGATAGCAATCAGCCCCAGCATTTT. The full variable domain, rest sourced from reference TRBV5-1 and TRBJ1-5, is KAGVTQTPRYLIKTRGQQVTLSCSPISGHRSVSWYQQTPGQGLQFLFEYFSETQRNKGNFPGRFSGRQFSNSRSEMNVSTLELGDSALYLCASSLVAGDSNQPQHFGDGTRLSIL.

CDR3 loop: CASSDTGQEGYTF. The CDR3 region has the DNA TGTGCCAGCAGTGACACTGGACAAGAGGGCTACACCTTC. V usage is TRBV2 and J usage is TRBJ1-2, with D possibly matching TRBD1 (5 bases). Germline V gives CDR1 SNHLY, CDR2 FYNNEI. V lost 3 bases, J lost 8 bases, and 13 bases lay in between. This CDR3 is 13 amino acids long.

This chain links TRBV2 with TRBJ2-7, with 8 bases that match TRBD2. The V gene's germline CDR1 is SNHLY and CDR2 FYNNEI. Trimming cost V 1 base and J 7 bases; bases outside gene matches: 9. The CDR3 totals 15 residues. The CDR3 nucleotides are TGTGCCAGCAGTGAAGAGCGGGGGACTAGGGGGGAGCAGTACTTC. Its translation is CASSEERGTRGEQYF.

This chain links TRBV6-5 with TRBJ2-7; D remains unclear. The CDR3 totals 12 residues. In germline, CDR1 is MNHEY, CDR2 SVGAGI. V lost 6 bases and J 1 base, leaving 7 bases between the germline ends. The CDR3 DNA reads TGTGCCAGCAGAGACGGGTCCTACGAGCAGTACTTC. Amino acids: CASRDGSYEQYF.

The chain uses TRBV10-1 and TRBJ2-1; 10 nucleotides line up with TRBD2. The CDR3 spans 14 residues. Germline trimming cut 6 bases from V and 9 bases from J; bases unmatched to any gene: 8. The germline CDR1 and CDR2 sequences are WNHNN and SYGVQD (reference sequence). CDR3 in DNA: TGCGCCAGCAGGAGCGGGGGGGGACGGGGTGAGCAGTTCTTC. Its protein product is CASRSGGGRGEQFF.

The rearrangement links TRBV5-1 to TRBJ2-1, with D hard to call. The CDR3 is made up of 15 amino acids. V lost 0 bases to trimming and J lost 2 bases, with 9 bases between them. Germline loops: CDR1 SGHRS, CDR2 YFSETQ. CDR3 sequence: CASSLVGSPYNEQFF. DNA of the CDR3: TGCGCCAGCAGCTTGGTGGGTAGCCCCTACAATGAGCAGTTCTTC.

The rearrangement joins TRBV5-5 to TRBJ2-7; a possible D gene is TRBD1 (6 bases). This CDR3 is 15 amino acids long. Trimming removed 1 base at V and 7 bases at J, with 18 bases between. Germline V gene data show CDR1 as SGHKS and CDR2 as YYEKEE (reference sequence). In DNA form, the CDR3 reads TGTGCCAGCAGCTTGCAGACCCTGAGGCAGGGGGAGCAGTACTTC. This sequence encodes CASSLQTLRQGEQYF.

This chain links TRBV11-2 with TRBJ2-1; 9 nucleotides align to TRBD1. The V gene's germline CDR1 is SGHAT and CDR2 FQNNGV. V dropped 7 bases and J dropped 9; count of bases not matched to a gene: 13. The CDR3 extends over 15 amino acids. The CDR3 bases are TGTGCCAGCACCTTCCCCGGACAGGGGAACCTTGAGCAGTTCTTC. Protein product: CASTFPGQGNLEQFF.

J is TRBJ2-3 and V is TRBV18; D gene ambiguous. Germline V CDR1 and CDR2: KGHSH, LQKENI. This CDR3 has 15 amino acids. Deletions cut 0 bases from V and 1 base from J, with 8 bases between. The CDR3 bases are TGTGCCAGCTCACCACCGAGCATCGGCACAGATACGCAGTATTTT. Translated: CASSPPSIGTDTQYF.

The chain recombines TRBV5-1 with TRBJ2-3; no clear D. The length of the CDR3 is 12 residues. The ends were cut back, 1 base at V and 4 bases at J, with 4 bases in the middle. Germline CDR1 SGHRS, CDR2 YFSETQ. The CDR3 here is CASSLFADTQYF. The CDR3 nucleotides read TGCGCCAGCAGCTTGTTCGCAGATACGCAGTATTTT. The variable domain in full, with the rest retrieved from reference TRBV5-1 and TRBJ2-3, is KAGVTQTPRYLIKTRGQQVTLSCSPISGHRSVSWYQQTPGQGLQFLFEYFSETQRNKGNFPGRFSGRQFSNSRSEMNVSTLELGDSALYLCASSLFADTQYFGPGTRLTVL.

This chain uses TRBV18 with TRBJ2-7, with 7 bases fitting TRBD1. V gave up 4 bases and J gave up 4 bases; unmatched junction bases: 4. The germline CDR1 and CDR2 sequences are KGHSH and LQKENI. CDR3 length: 13 residues. The CDR3 is CASSLGQKYEQYF. CDR3 sequence (DNA): TGTGCCAGCTCACTGGGACAGAAATACGAGCAGTACTTC.

This rearrangement joins TRBV2 to TRBJ1-5; tentative D call: TRBD1 (5 bases). The V gene lost 6 bases and the J gene lost 2 bases, with 11 bases spanning the gap. This CDR3 has 14 residues. Germline CDR1 SNHLY, CDR2 FYNNEI. The chain's CDR3 is CASSGDRRNQPQHF. CDR3 nucleotide sequence: TGTGCCAGCAGCGGAGACAGACGCAATCAGCCCCAGCATTTT. The complete variable domain, with remaining parts taken from reference TRBV2 and TRBJ1-5, reads EPEVTQTPSHQVTQMGQEVILRCVPISNHLYFYWYRQILGQKVEFLVSFYNNEISEKSEIFDDQFSVERPDGSNFTLKIRSTKLEDSAMYFCASSGDRRNQPQHFGDGTRLSIL.

The genes are TRBV5-6 and TRBJ1-2; D is unclear. The CDR3 is 11 amino acids. Germline V gives CDR1 SGHDT, CDR2 YYEEEE. V was clipped by 3 bases and J by 5 bases, with 5 bases between them. CDR3 region: CASSSIYGYTF. The DNA of the CDR3 is TGTGCCAGCAGCTCAATTTATGGCTACACCTTC.